The 25 T cell receptor beta chains in this list originate from one sample, sequenced in a study of blood T cell repertoires in COVID-19. TCRdb's table, derived via immunoSEQ multiplex PCR, lists solely in-frame clones and lacks some. The sample shows roughly 97,000 clones, around 87% of them seen only once. The sequenced sample consisted of peripheral blood. These receptors were obtained from a human donor in a cohort sampled during active COVID-19.

This clone was seen just once. For the CDR3, the DNA is TGTGCCAGCAGCCCACAGGGGGCCTATGGCTACACCTTC. It specifies CASSPQGAYGYTF. The chain employs TRBV14 and TRBJ1-2, with 9 nucleotides matching TRBD1. The CDR3 covers 13 residues. Looked up from germline, CDR1 is SGHDN and CDR2 is FVKESK. The trim removed 4 bases at V and 4 bases at J, leaving 1 base unmatched.

The chain recombines TRBV28 with TRBJ2-7, with D hard to call. The V end was cut by 11 bases, the J end by 6 bases, with 23 bases between. Germline CDR1 and CDR2: MDHEN and SYDVKM. This CDR3 has 14 residues. The CDR3 DNA sequence: TGTGCCGGATCGGAAACGCGAGGTGCCGGCGAGCAGTACTTC. Its translation is CAGSETRGAGEQYF.

This clone was seen only once. V and J are TRBV6-1 and TRBJ2-7, with D uncertain. The CDR3 is 13 amino acids. Looked up from germline, CDR1 is MNHNS and CDR2 is SASEGT. V lost 3 bases, J lost 4 bases, and 10 bases lay in between. For the CDR3, the DNA is TGTGCCAGCAGTGATAACCAGGCTTACGAGCAGTACTTC. This gives the protein CASSDNQAYEQYF.

The chain uses TRBV9 and TRBJ1-4; a possible D gene is TRBD1 (5 bases). Germline CDR1 reads SGDLS; CDR2 reads YYNGEE. This CDR3 is built from 15 residues. Trimming took 0 bases from V and 2 from J, leaving 8 bases between them. The CDR3 is CASSVGRATNEKLFF. Here the CDR3 DNA reads TGTGCCAGCAGCGTAGGCAGGGCTACTAATGAAAAACTGTTTTTT.

The chain is built from TRBV28 and TRBJ1-5, with 9 bases fitting TRBD1. CDR3 size: 14 residues. The germline gives CDR1 MDHEN, CDR2 SYDVKM. The V gene end was trimmed by 6 bases and the J gene end by 7 bases; junction bases not matched to a gene: 7. The CDR3 protein is CASRRTGAEQPQHF. The CDR3 region has the DNA TGTGCCAGCAGAAGGACAGGGGCGGAGCAGCCCCAGCATTTT. Full variable domain (remainder filled in from reference TRBV28 and TRBJ1-5): DVKVTQSSRYLVKRTGEKVFLECVQDMDHENMFWYRQDPGLGLRLIYFSYDVKMKEKGDIPEGYSVSREKKERFSLILESASTNQTSMYLCASRRTGAEQPQHFGDGTRLSIL.

The genes are TRBV5-6 and TRBJ2-7, with D possibly being TRBD2 (6 bases). CDR1 and CDR2 from the germline V gene are SGHDT and YYEEEE. CDR3 length: 17 amino acids. Trimming took off 1 base at V and 0 bases at J, with 17 bases between the two ends. The DNA for the CDR3 is TGTGCCAGCAGCTTGATATCGGGAGCAGGGCTCTCCTACGAGCAGTACTTC. Translated, it gives CASSLISGAGLSYEQYF.

V usage is TRBV10-3 and J usage is TRBJ1-2; 8 nucleotides agree with TRBD1. The germline V gene encodes CDR1 ENHRY and CDR2 SYGVKD. The junction had 1 base not matched to a gene; V was cut back by 4 bases and J by 0 bases. CDR3 length: 14 amino acids. In nucleotides, the CDR3 is TGTGCCATCAGTGGGACAGGGTCTAACTATGGCTACACCTTC. It is translated as CAISGTGSNYGYTF.

The chain links TRBV2 to TRBJ1-5; tentative D call: TRBD1 (6 bases). The CDR3 is made up of 13 amino acids. Per germline, CDR1 SNHLY and CDR2 FYNNEI. V was trimmed by 1 base and J by 5 bases, leaving 6 bases between them. This CDR3 reads CASSEEGDQPQHF. CDR3 nucleotide sequence: TGTGCCAGCAGTGAAGAGGGGGATCAGCCCCAGCATTTT.

The chain carries TRBV29-1 and TRBJ2-2; 7 bases are a match to TRBD1. This CDR3 spans 13 amino acids. The V segment lost 3 bases and the J segment 5 bases; nucleotides outside the gene matches: 3. Germline V CDR1 and CDR2: SQVTM, ANQGSEA. The CDR3 region is CSVDDRATGELFF. The CDR3 nucleotides read TGCAGCGTTGATGACAGGGCTACCGGGGAGCTGTTTTTT.

This chain joins TRBV11-1 and TRBJ2-7, with 10 bases lining up with TRBD2. Trimming cost V 6 bases and J 3 bases; bases outside gene matches: 8. This CDR3 has 15 residues. Germline loops: CDR1 SGHAT, CDR2 FQDESV (reference sequence). The CDR3: CASRNPAGGSYEQYF. The CDR3 DNA sequence: TGTGCCAGCAGAAACCCAGCGGGAGGGAGCTACGAGCAGTACTTC.

The chain uses TRBV5-1 and TRBJ2-7, with D perhaps matching TRBD2 (6 bases). The CDR3 spans 11 residues. The V end was cut by 3 bases, the J end by 5 bases, with 6 bases between. Per the germline V gene, CDR1 is SGHRS and CDR2 is YFSETQ. The CDR3 here is CASSSGDEQYF. CDR3 DNA sequence: TGCGCCAGCAGCTCGGGGGACGAGCAGTACTTC.

CDR3 amino acids: CASIPGGLQETQYF. CDR3 nucleotides: TGTGCCAGCATCCCCGGGGGACTCCAAGAGACCCAGTACTTC. The rearrangement links TRBV6-2 or TRBV6-3 to TRBJ2-5, with a possible D match to TRBD2 (6 bases). Per the germline V gene, CDR1 is MNHEY and CDR2 is SVGEGT. The length of the CDR3 is 14 residues. With 7 bases removed from V and 1 base from J, the gap between germline ends came to 13 bases.

This clone showed up just once. Germline and junction disagree at one end, which may indicate a read error. The chain is built from TRBV15 and TRBJ2-7, with 7 bases fitting TRBD1. CDR3 length equals 14 residues. Germline V CDR1 and CDR2: LNHNV, YYDKDF (reference sequence). The CDR3 DNA reads TGTGCCACCAGCAGGACAGGGAGCTCCTACGGGCAGTACTTC. This gives the protein CATSRTGSSYGQYF.

CDR3 in DNA: TGTGCCACCAGTGATTTGCACAGGGGATACTCCTACGAGCAGTACTTC. Its translation is CATSDLHRGYSYEQYF. The gene calls are TRBV24-1 and TRBJ2-7; 7 bases map to TRBD1. After removal of 0 bases from V and 0 bases from J, the junction contained 4 bases not matched to a gene. Germline V gene sequence: CDR1 KGHDR, CDR2 SFDVKD. CDR3 length: 16 residues.

The chain employs TRBV7-3 and TRBJ1-2, with 7 bases identical to TRBD1. Germline CDR1 is SGHTA and CDR2 is FQGTGA. V lost 5 bases and J lost 10; bases outside the gene matches: 10. The CDR3 is made up of 13 amino acids. DNA for the CDR3: TGTGCCAGCAGCCTTAACAGGGGAGACGACTACACCTTC. Protein sequence: CASSLNRGDDYTF. The variable domain in full, with the rest retrieved from reference TRBV7-3 and TRBJ1-2, is GAGVSQTPSNKVTEKGKYVELRCDPISGHTALYWYRQSLGQGPEFLIYFQGTGAADDSGLPNDRFFAVRPEGSVSTLKIQRTERGDSAVYLCASSLNRGDDYTFGSGTRLTVV.

V and J are TRBV27 and TRBJ1-2; 10 bases fit TRBD1. Germline values: CDR1 MNHEY, CDR2 SMNVEV (reference sequence). The CDR3 spans 15 residues. V was pared by 5 bases and J by 1 base, with 4 bases of the junction left unmatched. The CDR3: CASSRQGANNYGYTF. CDR3 bases: TGTGCCAGCAGTCGACAGGGGGCGAATAACTATGGCTACACCTTC.

The V gene is TRBV12-3 or TRBV12-4, the J gene TRBJ2-1; D is undetermined. The V gene lost 6 bases and the J gene lost 5 bases, with 5 bases spanning the gap. The CDR3 contains 11 residues. CDR3 sequence reads: CASSSNNEQFF. CDR3 coding DNA: TGTGCCAGCAGCTCTAACAATGAGCAGTTCTTC.

This clone was seen just once. The chain couples TRBV7-9 to TRBJ2-7; no firm D call. Germline CDR1 SEHNR, CDR2 FQNEAQ (reference sequence). The CDR3 runs 13 residues. V lost 5 bases and J lost 5, with 13 bases in between. The CDR3 region is CASSPSPGNEQYF. Written as DNA, the CDR3 is TGTGCCAGCAGCCCATCCCCGGGTAACGAGCAGTACTTC.

The chain joins TRBV5-4 to TRBJ2-1, with 7 positions matching TRBD2. CDR3 length: 18 residues. J lost 0 bases, V lost 4 bases, and 13 bases had no gene match. Germline V gene sequence: CDR1 SGHNT, CDR2 YYREEE (reference sequence). As DNA, the CDR3 is TGTGCCAGCAGCGCGGGGGATGGAGCGGCCCGCTCCTACAATGAGCAGTTCTTC. Residues: CASSAGDGAARSYNEQFF. Full variable domain (remainder filled in from reference TRBV5-4 and TRBJ2-1): ETGVTQSPTHLIKTRGQQVTLRCSSQSGHNTVSWYQQALGQGPQFIFQYYREEENGRGNFPPRFSGLQFPNYSSELNVNALELDDSALYLCASSAGDGAARSYNEQFFGPGTRLTVL.

This clone was counted a single time. The V gene is TRBV10-3, the J gene TRBJ2-7; 7 bases match TRBD1. The length of the CDR3 is 14 residues. Looked up from germline, CDR1 is ENHRY and CDR2 is SYGVKD. The V and J ends lost 4 bases and 5 bases, in that order; junction bases with no gene match: 8. The CDR3 sequence is CAISAVTGSDEQYF. In nucleotides, the CDR3 is TGTGCCATCAGTGCCGTGACAGGGTCGGACGAGCAGTACTTC.

The genes are TRBV5-1 and TRBJ2-7; 9 bases match TRBD1. This CDR3 contains 15 residues. J was trimmed by 3 bases and V by 4 bases; bases with no gene match: 8. Germline assignment: CDR1 SGHRS and CDR2 YFSETQ. CDR3 residues: CASSKRTGEGYEQYF. CDR3 bases: TGCGCCAGCAGCAAACGGACAGGGGAGGGCTACGAGCAGTACTTC. Complete variable domain (other parts from reference TRBV5-1 and TRBJ2-7): KAGVTQTPRYLIKTRGQQVTLSCSPISGHRSVSWYQQTPGQGLQFLFEYFSETQRNKGNFPGRFSGRQFSNSRSEMNVSTLELGDSALYLCASSKRTGEGYEQYFGPGTRLTVT.

The rearrangement uses TRBV7-9 and TRBJ2-3; TRBD2 is a possible D gene (6 bases). The CDR3 sequence is 14 residues long. CDR1 is SEHNR, CDR2 FQNEAQ, per germline (reference sequence). The V end was cut by 5 bases, the J end by 0 bases, with 9 bases between. DNA for the CDR3: TGTGCCAGCAGCACCGGGACTAGCACAGATACGCAGTATTTT. Amino acids: CASSTGTSTDTQYF.

The chain carries TRBV4-3 and TRBJ2-1, with TRBD2 identical over 7 bases. Germline assignment: CDR1 LGHNA and CDR2 YSLEER. V lost 4 bases to trimming and J lost 8 bases; unmatched junction nucleotides: 20. This CDR3 is built from 18 residues. The CDR3: CASSRALPQGLGRDEQFF. The CDR3 DNA reads as TGCGCCAGCAGCCGCGCTCTTCCCCAGGGATTAGGGAGGGATGAGCAGTTCTTC.

The chain uses TRBV6-6 and TRBJ2-1; 7 bases map to TRBD2. Trimming removed 11 bases from V and 0 bases from J; junction bases left unmatched: 13. Germline V CDR1 and CDR2: MNHNY, SVGAGI (reference sequence). The CDR3 totals 16 residues. This CDR3 reads CALGGVSGASYNEQFF. The CDR3, as DNA: TGTGCCCTGGGGGGGGTATCGGGAGCCTCCTACAATGAGCAGTTCTTC.

The chain joins TRBV11-2 to TRBJ2-2; D might be TRBD1 (5 bases). The CDR3 has 13 residues. Trimming took off 5 bases at V and 4 bases at J, with 8 bases between the two ends. Germline loops: CDR1 SGHAT, CDR2 FQNNGV. The CDR3 region has the DNA TGTGCCAGCAGCCCCACAGGCACCGGGGAGCTGTTTTTT. This sequence encodes CASSPTGTGELFF.